The next 29 T cell receptor beta chains were all read from a single sample in a study of blood T cell repertoires in COVID-19. Libraries were prepared by immunoSEQ multiplex PCR; TCRdb keeps only in-frame clonotypes and omits some of them. The table includes around 320,000 clones, roughly 89% detected once. Source material: peripheral blood. The receptors here all came from a woman in her thirties with COVID-19, enrolled during active disease.

This chain joins TRBV6-5 and TRBJ2-2; TRBD2 matches 11 bases. V gave up 10 bases and J gave up 5 bases; unmatched junction bases: 9. The CDR3 spans 15 residues. Per the germline V gene, CDR1 is MNHEY and CDR2 is SVGAGI. CDR3 residues: CAIPLASGGTGELFF. DNA for the CDR3: TGTGCCATCCCTTTAGCTAGCGGGGGGACCGGGGAGCTGTTTTTT.

The chain uses TRBV4-1 and TRBJ2-7; TRBD1 agrees at 7 bases. The CDR3 consists of 15 residues. CDR1 and CDR2 (germline): MGHRA, YSYEKL. V shed 0 bases, J shed 5 bases, and the junction held 7 bases outside the gene matches. The CDR3 here is CASSQEAGGLNEQYF. CDR3 in DNA: TGCGCCAGCAGCCAAGAGGCAGGGGGTCTCAACGAGCAGTACTTC.

The chain joins TRBV7-8 to TRBJ2-1, with D possibly TRBD2 on 5 matching bases. CDR3 length: 14 residues. Deletions cut 6 bases from V and 9 bases from J, with 18 bases between. CDR1 and CDR2 from the germline V gene are SGHVS and FQNEAQ. This CDR3 is CASSYAPGLVEQFF. The CDR3 DNA reads TGTGCCAGCAGTTATGCCCCGGGGTTGGTTGAGCAGTTCTTC.

This chain uses TRBV15 with TRBJ1-1; no clear D. The germline V gene encodes CDR1 LNHNV and CDR2 YYDKDF (reference sequence). This CDR3 region has 11 residues. V lost 6 bases and J lost 4, with 6 bases in between. The CDR3 loop is CATRFGTEAFF. DNA for the CDR3: TGTGCCACCAGGTTCGGCACTGAAGCTTTCTTT.

With respect to this clone: Other DNA variants within this sample encode the same CDR3. This rearrangement joins TRBV7-9 to TRBJ2-5, with D unclear. This CDR3 contains 12 residues. Trimming cost V 5 bases and J 2 bases, with 6 bases left between them. Looked up from germline, CDR1 is SEHNR and CDR2 is FQNEAQ (reference sequence). The CDR3 here is CASSAYQETQYF. CDR3 nucleotide sequence: TGTGCCAGCAGCGCGTATCAAGAGACCCAGTACTTC.

The chain links TRBV5-1 to TRBJ2-5, with D possibly being TRBD2 (6 bases). Germline values: CDR1 SGHRS, CDR2 YFSETQ. The CDR3 is made up of 16 amino acids. V lost 5 bases, J lost 5 bases, and 22 bases lay in between. The CDR3 bases are TGCGCCAGCAGACCTCACAGACTAGGAGGTGAGGAGACCCAGTACTTC. Protein product: CASRPHRLGGEETQYF.

The chain combines TRBV5-1 with TRBJ1-2; 9 nucleotides line up with TRBD1. The CDR3 extends over 15 amino acids. The ends lost 0 bases at V and 5 bases at J; junction bases unmatched: 5. Germline V gene data show CDR1 as SGHRS and CDR2 as YFSETQ. Here the CDR3 reads CASSLAGQGRYGYTF. The CDR3 DNA follows: TGCGCCAGCAGCTTGGCCGGACAGGGGAGGTATGGCTACACCTTC.

V usage is TRBV20-1 and J usage is TRBJ1-2; possibly TRBD1 for D (5 bases). In germline, CDR1 is DFQATT, CDR2 SNEGSKA (reference sequence). The germline V and J ends were trimmed by 8 bases and 2 bases, with 9 bases remaining between them. CDR3 length equals 11 residues. The chain's CDR3 is CSSTANYGYTF. For the CDR3, the DNA is TGCAGTTCGACAGCAAACTATGGCTACACCTTC.

The chain links TRBV18 to TRBJ2-7; TRBD2 matches 14 bases. The germline gives CDR1 KGHSH, CDR2 LQKENI. V was clipped by 0 bases and J by 2 bases; unmatched bases: 3. The CDR3 consists of 17 residues. The CDR3 DNA reads TGTGCCAGCTCACCACCGGGACTAGCGGGGGTGACCTACGAGCAGTACTTC. This sequence encodes CASSPPGLAGVTYEQYF.

V usage is TRBV4-1 and J usage is TRBJ2-1; 7 bases match TRBD2. The CDR3 runs 17 residues. The junction had 9 bases not matched to a gene; V was cut back by 4 bases and J by 0 bases. Germline V gene data show CDR1 as MGHRA and CDR2 as YSYEKL. The CDR3 nucleotides are TGCGCCAGCAGCCGAAGCATGCGGGGGAGCTCCTACAATGAGCAGTTCTTC. Translating gives CASSRSMRGSSYNEQFF.

V and J are TRBV29-1 and TRBJ2-7, with 10 bases aligning to TRBD1. The ends lost 4 bases at V and 4 bases at J; junction bases unmatched: 4. This CDR3 has 13 amino acids. Germline loops: CDR1 SQVTM, CDR2 ANQGSEA. This CDR3 is CSVVDRGLYEQYF. The CDR3 nucleotides are TGCAGCGTTGTTGACAGGGGGCTATACGAGCAGTACTTC.

This clone was detected only once. This rearrangement joins TRBV5-8 to TRBJ2-1; TRBD1 is a possible D gene (6 bases). V gave up 2 bases and J gave up 3 bases, with 12 bases separating them. Germline V gives CDR1 SGHTS, CDR2 YDEGEE. The CDR3 is 15 residues long. The DNA of the CDR3 is TGTGCCAGCAGCTTCGTGGACAGCAGCTACAATGAGCAGTTCTTC. Encoded protein: CASSFVDSSYNEQFF.

The chain couples TRBV29-1 to TRBJ1-1; D unresolved. Germline loops: CDR1 SQVTM, CDR2 ANQGSEA. With 7 bases removed from V and 8 bases from J, the gap between germline ends came to 17 bases. This CDR3 has 12 residues. The CDR3 sequence is CSAEGGKGEAFF. CDR3 bases: TGCAGCGCCGAGGGCGGGAAAGGGGAAGCTTTCTTT.

This clone has more than one count but fewer than ten. This rearrangement joins TRBV30 to TRBJ1-4, with 9 bases aligning to TRBD1. The CDR3 spans 13 residues. CDR1 is GTSNPN, CDR2 SVGIG, per germline (reference sequence). V was pared by 8 bases and J by 8 bases, with 9 bases of the junction left unmatched. CDR3 nucleotides: TGTGCCACAACAGGGGGCCCGTGGGAAAAACTGTTTTTT. Translation gives CATTGGPWEKLFF. The whole variable domain, remainder taken from reference TRBV30 and TRBJ1-4, is SQTIHQWPATLVQPVGSPLSLECTVEGTSNPNLYWYRQAAGRGLQLLFYSVGIGQISSEVPQNLSASRPQDRQFILSSKKLLLSDSGFYLCATTGGPWEKLFFGSGTQLSVL.

The chain is built from TRBV5-1 and TRBJ1-6; possible D gene TRBD1, 5 bases. The ends were cut back, 2 bases at V and 10 bases at J, with 19 bases in the middle. The germline CDR1 and CDR2 sequences are SGHRS and YFSETQ. This CDR3 is built from 16 residues. The CDR3 DNA is TGCGCCAGCAGCTTTAAGGTATGGCCAGGGCTGTCACCCCTCCACTTT. Its translation is CASSFKVWPGLSPLHF.

The chain joins TRBV4-2 to TRBJ2-7; D unresolved. CDR3 length equals 16 residues. The V and J ends lost 0 bases and 0 bases respectively, with 12 bases between them. Germline lookup yields CDR1 LGHNA and CDR2 YNFKEQ. The CDR3 spells CASSQDYRQISYEQYF. The CDR3 nucleotides are TGTGCCAGCAGCCAAGATTACAGACAAATCTCCTACGAGCAGTACTTC.

The table lists this clone with a count of one. The chain is built from TRBV29-1 and TRBJ2-1; D may be TRBD1 (6 bases). The germline V gene has CDR1 SQVTM and CDR2 ANQGSEA. Trimming left V 6 bases short and J 3 bases short, with 18 bases between. This CDR3 is 15 amino acids long. In nucleotides, the CDR3 is TGCAGCGTAAATATAGGGGGATGGAACTACAATGAGCAGTTCTTC. As protein: CSVNIGGWNYNEQFF.

The V call is TRBV5-4, the J call TRBJ1-1; 8 nucleotides agree with TRBD1. Germline CDR1 reads SGHNT; CDR2 reads YYREEE (reference sequence). After removal of 4 bases from V and 4 bases from J, the junction contained 3 bases not matched to a gene. This CDR3 is 13 amino acids long. The CDR3 loop is CASSQTGATEAFF. The CDR3 coding sequence is TGTGCCAGCAGCCAGACAGGGGCCACTGAAGCTTTCTTT.

The chain couples TRBV6-2 or TRBV6-3 to TRBJ2-1; the D gene is possibly TRBD2 (5 bases). The CDR3 covers 13 residues. V lost 2 bases, J lost 14 bases, and 16 bases lay in between. The V gene's germline CDR1 is MNHEY and CDR2 SVGEGT. The CDR3 loop reads CASSYLIAIVEFF. The CDR3 DNA is TGTGCCAGCAGTTACCTCATAGCGATTGTGGAGTTCTTC.

The rearrangement joins TRBV21-1 to TRBJ2-5; the table's TRBD2 call for D was not verified on the DNA. TRBV21-1 is reported as a pseudogene. The CDR3 contains 16 residues. This CDR3 reads CASSKGREGGQETQYF. In DNA form, the CDR3 reads TGTGCCAGCAGCAAAGGAAGGGAAGGAGGCCAAGAGACCCAGTACTTC.

This rearrangement joins TRBV11-3 to TRBJ2-2; 8 bases line up with TRBD2. The CDR3 spans 14 residues. Trimming cost V 4 bases and J 7 bases; bases outside gene matches: 5. Germline V gives CDR1 SGHNT, CDR2 YENEEA. The CDR3 DNA is TGTGCCAGCAGCTCCGGCGGGGGGATCGGGGAGCTGTTTTTT. As protein: CASSSGGGIGELFF.

The rearrangement uses TRBV19 and TRBJ1-6; weak D call: TRBD1 (6 bases). Trimming pared 6 bases from V and 9 bases from J, leaving 15 bases between. Germline CDR1 LNHDA, CDR2 SQIVND (reference sequence). CDR3 length: 14 residues. The CDR3 is CASSEQGLGSPLHF. Here the CDR3 DNA reads TGTGCCAGTAGCGAACAGGGTTTAGGTTCACCCCTCCACTTT.

J is TRBJ1-5 and V is TRBV27; tentative D call: TRBD1 (5 bases). From germline, CDR1 is MNHEY and CDR2 SMNVEV (reference sequence). The CDR3 consists of 13 residues. The ends were cut back, 2 bases at V and 8 bases at J, with 10 bases in the middle. CDR3: CASSLDSEEPQHF. CDR3 nucleotide sequence: TGTGCCAGCAGTTTAGACAGTGAAGAGCCCCAGCATTTT.

The rearrangement joins TRBV10-3 to TRBJ1-2, with a weak D call TRBD1 (5 bases). Trimming took off 0 bases at V and 6 bases at J, with 11 bases between the two ends. Germline lookup yields CDR1 ENHRY and CDR2 SYGVKD. This CDR3 has 14 amino acids. CDR3 sequence (DNA): TGTGCCATCAGTGAGTCGGGGGGTACGGATGGCTACACCTTC. This translates into CAISESGGTDGYTF.

This chain connects TRBV5-1 to TRBJ2-1; perhaps TRBD2 as D (6 bases). CDR3 length equals 13 residues. V was pared by 4 bases and J by 9 bases, with 14 bases between. From germline, CDR1 is SGHRS and CDR2 YFSETQ. CDR3 sequence reads: CASSVPGGVEQFF. The CDR3 DNA sequence: TGCGCCAGCAGCGTCCCCGGGGGTGTTGAGCAGTTCTTC.

This chain joins TRBV10-3 and TRBJ2-1, with D perhaps matching TRBD1 (6 bases). CDR1 ENHRY and CDR2 SYGVKD come from the germline V gene. There are 16 residues in the CDR3. With 7 bases removed from V and 1 base from J, the gap between germline ends came to 17 bases. In DNA, the CDR3 is TGTGCCATCACAAGGTTATGGACAGATTCCTACAATGAGCAGTTCTTC. This translates into CAITRLWTDSYNEQFF.

This sequence joins TRBV23-1 and TRBJ1-1, with D possibly being TRBD1 (6 bases). TRBV23-1 qualifies as an ORF whose function is uncertain. V was cut by 3 bases and J by 0 bases, with 32 bases left in between. This CDR3 region has 22 residues. The CDR3 DNA sequence: TGCGCCAGCAGTCATCCCTCAGATAGCCCACAGGGAACCCTCTATATGAACACTGAAGCTTTCTTT. This sequence encodes CASSHPSDSPQGTLYMNTEAFF.

In nucleotides, the CDR3 is TGTGCCAGCAGGCCTCGGGCGGGGAAGCAGTTCTTC. Amino acids: CASRPRAGKQFF. This chain joins TRBV6-5 and TRBJ2-1; D is perhaps TRBD2 (6 bases). The V end lost 6 bases, the J end lost 11 bases, and 14 bases lay between the germline ends. The CDR3 consists of 12 residues. Germline V gene lookup returns CDR1 MNHEY and CDR2 SVGAGI.

By share, this clone counts as medium-sized (0.01 to 0.1%). The chain carries TRBV19 and TRBJ1-1; a weak D match, TRBD1 (6 bases). The germline V and J ends were trimmed by 0 bases and 1 base, with 15 bases remaining between them. Germline values: CDR1 LNHDA, CDR2 SQIVND (reference sequence). The CDR3 extends over 17 amino acids. CDR3 sequence (DNA): TGTGCCAGTAGTATAGAGACGGGAGGGGGGTGGAACACTGAAGCTTTCTTT. Its translation: CASSIETGGGWNTEAFF.